This TCR beta chain comes out of a study of blood T cell repertoires in COVID-19. The CDR3 is 16 amino acids. Looked up from germline, CDR1 is SGHVS and CDR2 is FQNEAQ. With V trimmed by 5 bases and J by 1 base, 9 bases remained unmatched. Produced via immunoSEQ multiplex PCR; TCRdb's table is partial and in-frame only. This sample has some 200,000 clones; about 88% occur once, and the top ten carry roughly a sixth. The Seattle patients, enrolled during active infection, were followed longitudinally. Sequencing was carried out using peripheral blood. The chain recombines TRBV7-8 with TRBJ1-1; 8 positions agree with TRBD1. This sequence originates from a man aged 45-65 years with COVID-19, enrolled during active disease. The CDR3 sequence is CASSAQGAWTNTEAFF. CDR3 nucleotides: TGTGCCAGCAGCGCCCAGGGGGCCTGGACGAACACTGAAGCTTTCTTT.